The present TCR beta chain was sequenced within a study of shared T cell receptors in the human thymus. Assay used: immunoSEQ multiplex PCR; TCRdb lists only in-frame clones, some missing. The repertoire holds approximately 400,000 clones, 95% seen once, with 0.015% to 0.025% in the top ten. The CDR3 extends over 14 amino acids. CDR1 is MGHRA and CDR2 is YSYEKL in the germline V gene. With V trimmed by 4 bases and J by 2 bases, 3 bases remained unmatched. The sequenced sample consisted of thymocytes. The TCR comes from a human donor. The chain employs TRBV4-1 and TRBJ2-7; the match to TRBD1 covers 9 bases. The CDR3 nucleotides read TGCGCCAGCAGCCCACAGGGGGCCCCCTACGAGCAGTACTTC. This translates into CASSPQGAPYEQYF.